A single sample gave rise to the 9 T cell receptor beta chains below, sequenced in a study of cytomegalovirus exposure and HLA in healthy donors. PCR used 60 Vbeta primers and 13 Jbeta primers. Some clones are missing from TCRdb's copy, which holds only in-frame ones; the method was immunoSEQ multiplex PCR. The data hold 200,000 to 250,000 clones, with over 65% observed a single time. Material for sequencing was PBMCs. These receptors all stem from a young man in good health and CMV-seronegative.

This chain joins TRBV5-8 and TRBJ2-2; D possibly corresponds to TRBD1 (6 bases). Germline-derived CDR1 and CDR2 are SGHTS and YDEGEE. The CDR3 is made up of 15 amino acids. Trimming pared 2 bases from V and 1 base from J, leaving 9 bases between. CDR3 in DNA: TGTGCCAGCAGCTTCAGGGGATTGAACACCGGGGAGCTGTTTTTT. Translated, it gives CASSFRGLNTGELFF.

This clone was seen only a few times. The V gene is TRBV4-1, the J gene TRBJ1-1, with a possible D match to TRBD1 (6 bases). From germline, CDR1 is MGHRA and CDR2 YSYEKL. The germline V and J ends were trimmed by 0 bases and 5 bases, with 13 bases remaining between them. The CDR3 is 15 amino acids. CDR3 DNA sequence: TGCGCCAGCAGCCAAGACTGGGGGCGTAGGACTGAAGCTTTCTTT. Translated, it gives CASSQDWGRRTEAFF.

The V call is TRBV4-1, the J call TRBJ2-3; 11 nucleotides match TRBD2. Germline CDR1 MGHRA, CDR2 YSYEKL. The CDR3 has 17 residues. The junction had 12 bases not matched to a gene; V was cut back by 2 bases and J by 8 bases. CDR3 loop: CASSQPGASGRRGTQYF. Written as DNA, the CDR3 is TGCGCCAGCAGCCAACCAGGGGCTAGCGGGAGGAGGGGTACGCAGTATTTT.

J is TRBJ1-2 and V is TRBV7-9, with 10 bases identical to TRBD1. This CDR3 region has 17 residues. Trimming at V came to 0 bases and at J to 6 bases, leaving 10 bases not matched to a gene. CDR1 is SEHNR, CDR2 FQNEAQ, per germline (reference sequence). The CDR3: CASSLARPGTGVDGYTF. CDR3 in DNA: TGTGCCAGCAGCTTAGCCAGACCCGGGACAGGGGTCGATGGCTACACCTTC.

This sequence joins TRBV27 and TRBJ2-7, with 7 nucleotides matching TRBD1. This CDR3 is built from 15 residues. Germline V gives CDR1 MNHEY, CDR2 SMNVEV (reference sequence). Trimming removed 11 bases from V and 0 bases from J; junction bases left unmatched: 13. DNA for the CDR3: TGTGCCTCAACAGTGGGAGACAGGGCCTCCTACGAGCAGTACTTC. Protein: CASTVGDRASYEQYF.

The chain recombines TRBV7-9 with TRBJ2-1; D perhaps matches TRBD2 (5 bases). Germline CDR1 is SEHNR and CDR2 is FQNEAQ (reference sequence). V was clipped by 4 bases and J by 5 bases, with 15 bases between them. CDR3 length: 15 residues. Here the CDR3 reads CASSSLGESHNEQFF. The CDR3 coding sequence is TGTGCCAGCAGCTCCTTGGGAGAAAGCCACAATGAGCAGTTCTTC.

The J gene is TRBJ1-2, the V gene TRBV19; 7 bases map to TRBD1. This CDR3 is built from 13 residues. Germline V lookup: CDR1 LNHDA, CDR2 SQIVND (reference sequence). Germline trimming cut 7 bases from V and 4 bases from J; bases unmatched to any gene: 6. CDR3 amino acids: CASTLRDSYGYTF. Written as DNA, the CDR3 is TGTGCCAGTACCCTCCGGGACAGCTATGGCTACACCTTC.

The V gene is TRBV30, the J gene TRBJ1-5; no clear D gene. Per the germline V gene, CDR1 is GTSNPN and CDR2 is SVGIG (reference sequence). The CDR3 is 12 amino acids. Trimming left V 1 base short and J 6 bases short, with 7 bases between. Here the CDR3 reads CAWSASGQPQHF. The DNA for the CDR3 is TGTGCCTGGAGTGCCAGCGGTCAGCCCCAGCATTTT.

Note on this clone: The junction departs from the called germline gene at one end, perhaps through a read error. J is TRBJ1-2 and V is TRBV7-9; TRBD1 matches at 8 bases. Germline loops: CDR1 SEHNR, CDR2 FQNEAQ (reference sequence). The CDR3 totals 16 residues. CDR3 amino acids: CSSSPEGRGHVYGYTF. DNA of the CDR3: TGTTCCAGCAGCCCCGAGGGCAGGGGGCACGTCTATGGCTACACCTTC.